These T cell receptor beta chains were read from a single sample in a study of breast tumors, draining lymph nodes, adjacent tissues. Each CDR3 protein is one row after TCRdb ran MiXCR on the multiplex PCR reads. The sample gives roughly 80,000 distinct CDR3 sequences, roughly a fifth of which show up once; less than 3% is in the top ten. Sequencing used axillary lymph node tissue. Receptors originate from a female donor with breast cancer. Some clones in this sample may be carry-over from other donors' samples. Both conserved end residues are part of each CDR3. The D gene is left open where the match is weak. The size entry is marked missing in some rows and otherwise reads once, few, many or a size class.

j_gene: TRBJ2-6
abundance: -
v_gene: TRBV6-2/TRBV6-3
d_gene: TRBD2
CDR3nt: TGTGCCAGCAGCAGGACTAGCCGTGGGGCCAACGTCCTGACTTTC
CDR3aa: CASSRTSRGANVLTF

j_gene: TRBJ1-2
abundance: many
v_gene: TRBV7-8
d_gene: -
CDR3nt: TGTGCCAGCAGCTCTGCCGGACTCCGAATTAACTATGGCTACACCTTC
CDR3aa: CASSSAGLRINYGYTF

j_gene: TRBJ1-5
abundance: few
v_gene: TRBV27
d_gene: -
CDR3nt: TGTGCCAGCAGTTTAGGGGGGCATCAGCCCCAGCATTTT
CDR3aa: CASSLGGHQPQHF

j_gene: TRBJ1-4
abundance: many
v_gene: TRBV6-6
d_gene: -
CDR3nt: TGTGCCAGCAGTTCCGGGGGGAATGAAAAACTGTTTTTT
CDR3aa: CASSSGGNEKLFF

j_gene: TRBJ2-5
abundance: many
v_gene: TRBV7-7
d_gene: -
CDR3nt: TGTGCTAGCAGCCGAGGAGGGGCCCTCCAAGAGACCCAGTACTTC
CDR3aa: CASSRGGALQETQYF

j_gene: TRBJ1-3
abundance: many
v_gene: TRBV7-2
d_gene: TRBD1
CDR3nt: TGTGCCAGCAGCGTGGACAGGGGGTCGGGAAACACCATATATTTT
CDR3aa: CASSVDRGSGNTIYF

j_gene: TRBJ1-2
abundance: many
v_gene: TRBV2
d_gene: TRBD1
CDR3nt: TGTGCCAGCAGACAGACAGGGGGGGACTATGGCTACACCTTC
CDR3aa: CASRQTGGDYGYTF

j_gene: TRBJ1-2
abundance: many
v_gene: TRBV19
d_gene: TRBD1
CDR3nt: TGTGCCAGTACCCTTAAAGGGGGCCCCAACTATGGCTACACCTTC
CDR3aa: CASTLKGGPNYGYTF

j_gene: TRBJ1-1
abundance: -
v_gene: TRBV4-2
d_gene: -
CDR3nt: TGTGCCAGCAGCCAACGGGAAGGGGACCATGAAGCTTTCTTT
CDR3aa: CASSQREGDHEAFF

j_gene: TRBJ1-4
abundance: -
v_gene: TRBV6-2/TRBV6-3
d_gene: -
CDR3nt: TGTGCCAGCATCCGGGACGCAACTAATGAAAAACTGTTTTTT
CDR3aa: CASIRDATNEKLFF

j_gene: TRBJ2-7
abundance: many
v_gene: TRBV20-1
d_gene: -
CDR3nt: TGCAGTGCTAGAGATCTGGGTAGGACTGCCCTTAGCGCGTACTTC
CDR3aa: CSARDLGRTALSAYF

j_gene: TRBJ1-2
abundance: -
v_gene: TRBV19
d_gene: -
CDR3nt: TGTGCCAGTAGAACCGCGACCCACAAAAGGGCTAACTGTGGCTACACCTTC
CDR3aa: CASRTATHKRANCGYTF

j_gene: TRBJ2-2
abundance: many
v_gene: TRBV4-1
d_gene: -
CDR3nt: TGCGCCAGCAGCCAAGCTACAGGGTATTCCGGGGAGCTGTTTTTT
CDR3aa: CASSQATGYSGELFF

j_gene: TRBJ2-7
abundance: many
v_gene: TRBV7-9
d_gene: -
CDR3nt: TGTGCCAGCAGCTTAGCGCGCAGGGAAGACGAGCAGTACTTC
CDR3aa: CASSLARREDEQYF

j_gene: TRBJ2-5
abundance: many
v_gene: TRBV5-4
d_gene: TRBD2
CDR3nt: TGTGCCAGCAGCTTGGAGCTAGCGGGGGCCACTCAAGAGACCCAGTACTTC
CDR3aa: CASSLELAGATQETQYF

j_gene: TRBJ2-3
abundance: many
v_gene: TRBV10-3
d_gene: -
CDR3nt: TGTGCCATCAGCGAGGGAGTGAGCACAGATACGCAGTATTTT
CDR3aa: CAISEGVSTDTQYF

j_gene: TRBJ1-4
abundance: -
v_gene: TRBV5-6
d_gene: -
CDR3nt: TGTGCCAGCAGCTTAAAAGGATATGAAAAACTGTTTTTT
CDR3aa: CASSLKGYEKLFF

j_gene: TRBJ1-4
abundance: -
v_gene: TRBV7-8
d_gene: -
CDR3nt: TGTGCCAGCAGCTTAAGACCCCTGGGAACTAATGAAAAACTGTTTTTT
CDR3aa: CASSLRPLGTNEKLFF

j_gene: TRBJ2-7
abundance: many
v_gene: TRBV4-1
d_gene: -
CDR3nt: TGCGCCAGCAGCCAAGGAGGCAGGATGAGCTCCTACGAGCAGTACTTC
CDR3aa: CASSQGGRMSSYEQYF

j_gene: TRBJ1-6
abundance: once
v_gene: TRBV20-1
d_gene: -
CDR3nt: TGCAGTGCCCAAGGGGTAGGGGTAAATTCACCCCCCCACTTT
CDR3aa: CSAQGVGVNSPPHF

j_gene: TRBJ2-5
abundance: many
v_gene: TRBV7-2
d_gene: -
CDR3nt: TGTGCCAGCAGCTCTAGGGCCCTCTACCAAGAGACCCAGTACTTC
CDR3aa: CASSSRALYQETQYF

j_gene: TRBJ2-2
abundance: many
v_gene: TRBV19
d_gene: TRBD1
CDR3nt: TGTGCCAGTAGCCTTTACAGGGGGAGGAACACCGGGGAGCTGTTTTTT
CDR3aa: CASSLYRGRNTGELFF

j_gene: TRBJ1-1
abundance: -
v_gene: TRBV5-5
d_gene: -
CDR3nt: TGTGCCAGCAGGGGATGGGGGGGTCACACTGAAGCTTTCTTT
CDR3aa: CASRGWGGHTEAFF

j_gene: TRBJ1-6
abundance: many
v_gene: TRBV5-6
d_gene: -
CDR3nt: TGTGCCAGCAGCTTCACGGCTTCACCCCTCCACTTT
CDR3aa: CASSFTASPLHF

j_gene: TRBJ2-3
abundance: many
v_gene: TRBV2
d_gene: TRBD2
CDR3nt: TGTGCCAGCAGCGGGACTAGCGGCACAGATACGCAGTATTTT
CDR3aa: CASSGTSGTDTQYF

j_gene: TRBJ1-5
abundance: many
v_gene: TRBV4-2
d_gene: -
CDR3nt: TGTGCCAGCAGCCAAGATCAGGGGACCAATCAGCCCCAGCATTTT
CDR3aa: CASSQDQGTNQPQHF

j_gene: TRBJ2-5
abundance: many
v_gene: TRBV7-3
d_gene: -
CDR3nt: TGTGCCAGCAGCTTAGGGCCCCAAGAGACCCAGTACTTC
CDR3aa: CASSLGPQETQYF

j_gene: TRBJ1-3
abundance: few
v_gene: TRBV6-1
d_gene: -
CDR3nt: TGTGCCAGCAGTGAAGTAGGCAGGGGTGGAAACACCATATATTTT
CDR3aa: CASSEVGRGGNTIYF

j_gene: TRBJ2-2
abundance: many
v_gene: TRBV5-1
d_gene: TRBD1
CDR3nt: TGCGCCAGCAGCTGGGGACAGGTGGTGGGGGAGCTGTTTTTT
CDR3aa: CASSWGQVVGELFF

j_gene: TRBJ2-3
abundance: many
v_gene: TRBV3-1
d_gene: -
CDR3nt: TGTGCCAGCAGCACGACGGAAACAAATACGCAGTATTTT
CDR3aa: CASSTTETNTQYF

j_gene: TRBJ2-7
abundance: few
v_gene: TRBV27
d_gene: -
CDR3nt: TGTGCCAGCAGTCCTCACACCCCTGACAGCTCCTACGAGCAGTACTTC
CDR3aa: CASSPHTPDSSYEQYF

j_gene: TRBJ1-3
abundance: few
v_gene: TRBV27
d_gene: -
CDR3nt: TGTGCCAGCAGTTTCGGACTACCGGGAAACACCATATATTTT
CDR3aa: CASSFGLPGNTIYF

j_gene: TRBJ1-5
abundance: many
v_gene: TRBV3-1
d_gene: -
CDR3nt: TGTGCCAGCAGCCAAGATAGGGTGGAGCCCCAGCATTTT
CDR3aa: CASSQDRVEPQHF

j_gene: TRBJ2-2
abundance: -
v_gene: TRBV19
d_gene: -
CDR3nt: TGTGCCAGTAGTATAGGGGGAACGAACACCGGGGAGCTGTTTTTT
CDR3aa: CASSIGGTNTGELFF

j_gene: TRBJ2-2
abundance: many
v_gene: TRBV28
d_gene: TRBD2
CDR3nt: TGTGCCAGCAGCATAGCGGGAGGGGGCACCGGGGAGCTGTTTTTT
CDR3aa: CASSIAGGGTGELFF